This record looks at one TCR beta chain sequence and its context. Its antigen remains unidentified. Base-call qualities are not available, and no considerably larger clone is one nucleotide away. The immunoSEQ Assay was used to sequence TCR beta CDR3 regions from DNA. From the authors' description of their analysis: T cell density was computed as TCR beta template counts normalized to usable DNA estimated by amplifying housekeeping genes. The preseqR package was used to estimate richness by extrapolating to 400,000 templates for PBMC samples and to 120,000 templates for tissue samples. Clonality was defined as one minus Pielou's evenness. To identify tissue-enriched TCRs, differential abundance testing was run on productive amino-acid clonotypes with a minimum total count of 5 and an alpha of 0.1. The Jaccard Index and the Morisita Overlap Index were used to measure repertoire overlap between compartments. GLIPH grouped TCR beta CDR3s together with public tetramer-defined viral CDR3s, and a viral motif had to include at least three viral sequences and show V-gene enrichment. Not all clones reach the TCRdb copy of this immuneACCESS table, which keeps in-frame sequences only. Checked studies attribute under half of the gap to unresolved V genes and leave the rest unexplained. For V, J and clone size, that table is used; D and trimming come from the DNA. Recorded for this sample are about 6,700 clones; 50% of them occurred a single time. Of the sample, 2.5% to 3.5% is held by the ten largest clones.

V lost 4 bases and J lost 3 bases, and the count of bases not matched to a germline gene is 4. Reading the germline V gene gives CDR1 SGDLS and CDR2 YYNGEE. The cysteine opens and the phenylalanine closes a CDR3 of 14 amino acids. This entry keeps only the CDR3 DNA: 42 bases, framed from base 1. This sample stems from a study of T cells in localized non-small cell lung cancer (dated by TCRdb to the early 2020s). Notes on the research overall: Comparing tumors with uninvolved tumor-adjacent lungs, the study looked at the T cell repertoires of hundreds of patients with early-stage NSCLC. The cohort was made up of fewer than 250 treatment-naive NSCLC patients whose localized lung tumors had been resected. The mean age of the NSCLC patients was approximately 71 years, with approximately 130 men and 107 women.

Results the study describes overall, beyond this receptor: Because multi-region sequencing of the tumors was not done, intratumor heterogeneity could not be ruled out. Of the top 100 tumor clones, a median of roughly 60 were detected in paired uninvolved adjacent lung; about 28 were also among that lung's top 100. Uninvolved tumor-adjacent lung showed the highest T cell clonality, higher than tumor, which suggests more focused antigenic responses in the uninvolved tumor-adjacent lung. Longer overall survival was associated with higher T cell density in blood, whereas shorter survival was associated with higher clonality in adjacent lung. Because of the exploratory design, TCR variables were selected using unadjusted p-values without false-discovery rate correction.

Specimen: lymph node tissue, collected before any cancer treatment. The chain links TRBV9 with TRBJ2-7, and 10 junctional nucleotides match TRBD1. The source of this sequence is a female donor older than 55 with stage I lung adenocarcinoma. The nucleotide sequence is TGTGCCAGCAGCCCCAGGGACAGGGGCTACGAGCAGTACTTC. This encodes CASSPRDRGYEQYF.